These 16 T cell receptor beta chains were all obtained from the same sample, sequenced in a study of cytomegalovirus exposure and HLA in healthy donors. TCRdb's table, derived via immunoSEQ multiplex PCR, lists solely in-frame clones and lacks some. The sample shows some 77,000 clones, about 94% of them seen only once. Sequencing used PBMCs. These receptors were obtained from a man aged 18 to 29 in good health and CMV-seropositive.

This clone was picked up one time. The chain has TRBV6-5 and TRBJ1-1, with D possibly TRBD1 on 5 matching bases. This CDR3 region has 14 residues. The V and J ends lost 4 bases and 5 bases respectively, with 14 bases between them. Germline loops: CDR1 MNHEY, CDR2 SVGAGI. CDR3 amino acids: CASSFQGLGTEAFF. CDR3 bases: TGTGCCAGCAGTTTCCAGGGTTTGGGGACTGAAGCTTTCTTT.

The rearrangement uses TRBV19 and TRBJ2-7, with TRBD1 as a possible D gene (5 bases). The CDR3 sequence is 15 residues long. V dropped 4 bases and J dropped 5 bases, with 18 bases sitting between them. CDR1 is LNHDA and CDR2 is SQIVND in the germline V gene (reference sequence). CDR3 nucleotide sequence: TGTGCCAGTAGTAAATGGACACCGAAGGTAGACGAGCAGTACTTC. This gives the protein CASSKWTPKVDEQYF.

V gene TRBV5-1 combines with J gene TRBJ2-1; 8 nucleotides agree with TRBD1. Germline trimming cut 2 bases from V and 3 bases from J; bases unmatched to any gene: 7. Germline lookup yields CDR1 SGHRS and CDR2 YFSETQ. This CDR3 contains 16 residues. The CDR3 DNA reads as TGCGCCAGCAGCTTCGCAGGGGGCCACCTCTACAATGAGCAGTTCTTC. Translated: CASSFAGGHLYNEQFF.

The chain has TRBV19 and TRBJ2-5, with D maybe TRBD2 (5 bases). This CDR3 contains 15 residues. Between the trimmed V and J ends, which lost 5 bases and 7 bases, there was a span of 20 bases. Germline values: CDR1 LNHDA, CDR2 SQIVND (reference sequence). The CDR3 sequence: CASSLGLSGMGTQYF. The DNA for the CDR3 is TGTGCCAGTAGTTTAGGGTTATCCGGGATGGGGACCCAGTACTTC.

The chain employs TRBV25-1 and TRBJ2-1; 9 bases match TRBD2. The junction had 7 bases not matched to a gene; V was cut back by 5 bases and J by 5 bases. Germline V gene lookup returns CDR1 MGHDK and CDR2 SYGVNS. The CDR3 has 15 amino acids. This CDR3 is CASSSLAGAHNEQFF. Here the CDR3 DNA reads TGTGCCAGCAGTAGCTTAGCGGGGGCTCACAATGAGCAGTTCTTC.

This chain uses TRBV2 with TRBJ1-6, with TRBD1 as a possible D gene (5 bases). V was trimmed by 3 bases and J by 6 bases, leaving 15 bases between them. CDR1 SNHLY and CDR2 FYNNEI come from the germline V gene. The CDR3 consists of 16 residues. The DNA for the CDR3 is TGTGCCAGCAGTGATGAAAGGGGAAGGCGTAATTCACCCCTCCACTTT. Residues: CASSDERGRRNSPLHF.

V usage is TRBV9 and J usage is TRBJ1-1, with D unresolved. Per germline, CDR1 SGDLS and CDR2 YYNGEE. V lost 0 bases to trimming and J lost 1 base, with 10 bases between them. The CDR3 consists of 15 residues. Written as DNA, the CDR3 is TGTGCCAGCAGCGTAGGGGGAGTGGGGAACACTGAAGCTTTCTTT. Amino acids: CASSVGGVGNTEAFF.

CDR3 in amino acids: CASSPLQMRTSRGDTQYF. The CDR3 coding sequence is TGTGCCAGCTCACCTCTCCAAATGAGGACTAGCCGGGGAGATACGCAGTATTTT. The rearrangement joins TRBV18 to TRBJ2-3; 8 bases align to TRBD2. There are 18 residues in the CDR3. The junction had 16 bases not matched to a gene; V was cut back by 3 bases and J by 5 bases. Germline V gene data show CDR1 as KGHSH and CDR2 as LQKENI.

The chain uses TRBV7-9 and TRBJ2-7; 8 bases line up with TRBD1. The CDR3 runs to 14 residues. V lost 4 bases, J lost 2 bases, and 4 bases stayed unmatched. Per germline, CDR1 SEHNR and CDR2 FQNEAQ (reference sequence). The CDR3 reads CASSWSDRAYEQYF. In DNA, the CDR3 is TGTGCCAGCAGCTGGTCGGACAGGGCCTACGAGCAGTACTTC.

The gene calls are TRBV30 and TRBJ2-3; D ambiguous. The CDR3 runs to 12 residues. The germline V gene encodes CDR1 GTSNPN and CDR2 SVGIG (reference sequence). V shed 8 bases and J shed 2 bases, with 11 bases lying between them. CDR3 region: CAVHQATDTQYF. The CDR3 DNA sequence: TGTGCCGTCCATCAAGCCACAGATACGCAGTATTTT.

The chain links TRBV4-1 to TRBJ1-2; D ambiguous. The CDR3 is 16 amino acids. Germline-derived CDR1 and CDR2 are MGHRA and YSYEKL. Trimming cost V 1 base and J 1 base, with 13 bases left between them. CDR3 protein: CASSQGAARNNYGYTF. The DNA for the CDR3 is TGCGCCAGCAGCCAAGGGGCAGCCCGCAATAACTATGGCTACACCTTC.

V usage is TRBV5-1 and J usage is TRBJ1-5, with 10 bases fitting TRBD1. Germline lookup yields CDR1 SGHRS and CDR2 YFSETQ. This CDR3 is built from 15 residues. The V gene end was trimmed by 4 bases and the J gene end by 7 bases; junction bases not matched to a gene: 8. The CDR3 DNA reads TGCGCCAGCAGCGAGACAGGGGGCGATGTCCAGCCCCAGCATTTT. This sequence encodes CASSETGGDVQPQHF.

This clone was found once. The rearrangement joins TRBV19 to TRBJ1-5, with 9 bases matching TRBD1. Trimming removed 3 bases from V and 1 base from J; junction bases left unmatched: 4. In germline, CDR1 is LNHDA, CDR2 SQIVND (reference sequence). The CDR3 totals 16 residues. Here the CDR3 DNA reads TGTGCCAGTAGTATCTCGGGACAGGGAAGCAATCAGCCCCAGCATTTT. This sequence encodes CASSISGQGSNQPQHF.

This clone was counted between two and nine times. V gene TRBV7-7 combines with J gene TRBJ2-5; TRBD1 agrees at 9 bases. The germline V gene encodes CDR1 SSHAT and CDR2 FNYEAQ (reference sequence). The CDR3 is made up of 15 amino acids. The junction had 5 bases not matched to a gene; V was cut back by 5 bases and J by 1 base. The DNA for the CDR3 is TGTGCCAGCAGCGAAGGACAGGGGACCCAAGAGACCCAGTACTTC. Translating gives CASSEGQGTQETQYF. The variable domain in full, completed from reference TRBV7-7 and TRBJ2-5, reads GAGVSQSPRYKVTKRGQDVTLRCDPISSHATLYWYQQALGQGPEFLTYFNYEAQPDKSGLPSDRFSAERPEGSISTLTIQRTEQRDSAMYRCASSEGQGTQETQYFGPGTRLLVL.

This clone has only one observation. CDR3 DNA: TGTGCCAGCTCACCACTGTCTAGCGGGGTGGGGGAGCAGTACTTC. It specifies CASSPLSSGVGEQYF. The V gene is TRBV18, the J gene TRBJ2-7, with 9 bases that match TRBD2. Germline values: CDR1 KGHSH, CDR2 LQKENI. The CDR3 is made up of 15 amino acids. V shed 1 base, J shed 7 bases, and the junction held 8 bases outside the gene matches. The whole variable domain, remainder taken from reference TRBV18 and TRBJ2-7, is NAGVMQNPRHLVRRRGQEARLRCSPMKGHSHVYWYRQLPEEGLKFMVYLQKENIIDESGMPKERFSAEFPKEGPSILRIQQVVRGDSAAYFCASSPLSSGVGEQYFGPGTRLTVT.

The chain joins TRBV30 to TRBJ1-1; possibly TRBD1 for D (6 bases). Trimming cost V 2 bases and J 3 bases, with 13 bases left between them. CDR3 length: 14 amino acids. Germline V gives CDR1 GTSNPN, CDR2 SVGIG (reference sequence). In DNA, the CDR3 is TGTGCCTGGAGTCGCCTCCCAGGGGACACTGAAGCTTTCTTT. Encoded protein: CAWSRLPGDTEAFF.